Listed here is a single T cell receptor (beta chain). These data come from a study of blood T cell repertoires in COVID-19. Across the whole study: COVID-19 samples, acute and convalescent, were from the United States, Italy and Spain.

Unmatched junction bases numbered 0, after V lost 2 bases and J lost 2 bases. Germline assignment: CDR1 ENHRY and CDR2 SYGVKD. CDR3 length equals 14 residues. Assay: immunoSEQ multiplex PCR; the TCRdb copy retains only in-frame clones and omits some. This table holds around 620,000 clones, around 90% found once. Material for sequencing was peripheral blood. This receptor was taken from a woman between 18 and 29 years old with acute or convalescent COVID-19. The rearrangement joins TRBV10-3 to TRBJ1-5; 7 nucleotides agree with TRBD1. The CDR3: CAISEGQGNQPQHF. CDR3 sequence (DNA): TGTGCCATCAGTGAGGGACAGGGCAATCAGCCCCAGCATTTT.